A single sample gave rise to the 6 T cell receptor beta chains below, sequenced in a study of cytomegalovirus exposure and HLA in healthy donors. Both 60 Vbeta primers and 13 Jbeta primers went into the PCR. Here immunoSEQ multiplex PCR was the method, and the copy in TCRdb shows in-frame clones only, minus some. The sample yields over 100,000 clones, about three quarters seen once. Sequencing was performed on PBMCs. The source is a middle-aged man in good health and CMV-seropositive.

The chain carries TRBV5-8 and TRBJ1-2; 7 bases are shared with TRBD1. Germline V gene data show CDR1 as SGHTS and CDR2 as YDEGEE. This CDR3 region has 15 residues. After removal of 5 bases from V and 4 bases from J, the junction contained 11 bases not matched to a gene. CDR3 residues: CASSETQGSIYGYTF. The CDR3 DNA reads as TGTGCCAGCAGTGAGACACAGGGGTCGATCTATGGCTACACCTTC.

The V gene is TRBV27, the J gene TRBJ2-3; 9 bases line up with TRBD2. This CDR3 spans 16 amino acids. Germline V lookup: CDR1 MNHEY, CDR2 SMNVEV (reference sequence). Trimming at V came to 1 base and at J to 0 bases, leaving 2 bases not matched to a gene. DNA for the CDR3: TGTGCCAGCAGTTTATGGACTAGCGCTAGCACAGATACGCAGTATTTT. This gives the protein CASSLWTSASTDTQYF.

The V call is TRBV2, the J call TRBJ2-5, with 9 bases identical to TRBD2. V dropped 9 bases and J dropped 5; count of bases not matched to a gene: 16. Germline V gene sequence: CDR1 SNHLY, CDR2 FYNNEI. This CDR3 has 16 amino acids. This CDR3 is CASTTALSGSIETQYF. CDR3 DNA sequence: TGTGCCAGTACCACAGCGCTTAGCGGGAGTATCGAGACCCAGTACTTC. Complete variable domain (other parts from reference TRBV2 and TRBJ2-5): EPEVTQTPSHQVTQMGQEVILRCVPISNHLYFYWYRQILGQKVEFLVSFYNNEISEKSEIFDDQFSVERPDGSNFTLKIRSTKLEDSAMYFCASTTALSGSIETQYFGPGTRLLVL.

The chain joins TRBV2 to TRBJ2-7; the match to TRBD2 covers 7 bases. This CDR3 region has 16 residues. V lost 5 bases to trimming and J lost 1 base; unmatched junction nucleotides: 11. Germline-derived CDR1 and CDR2 are SNHLY and FYNNEI. CDR3 in amino acids: CASSYMQVGGSYEQYF. CDR3 DNA sequence: TGTGCCAGCAGTTATATGCAGGTCGGGGGGTCCTACGAGCAGTACTTC.

This chain uses TRBV18 with TRBJ1-2; possible D gene TRBD1, 5 bases. V was shortened by 3 bases and J by 5 bases, with 13 bases between the two germline ends. CDR1 and CDR2 from the germline V gene are KGHSH and LQKENI. This CDR3 spans 14 amino acids. The CDR3 DNA reads as TGTGCCAGCTCACCGCCAGACAGACGATATGGCTACACCTTC. Protein: CASSPPDRRYGYTF.

The chain has TRBV4-2 and TRBJ1-4; D not certain. V was pared by 0 bases and J by 5 bases, with 10 bases between. Germline CDR1 reads LGHNA; CDR2 reads YNFKEQ. This CDR3 has 15 residues. CDR3 sequence reads: CASSQDSSTNEKLFF. CDR3 in DNA: TGTGCCAGCAGCCAAGATTCGTCCACAAATGAAAAACTGTTTTTT.